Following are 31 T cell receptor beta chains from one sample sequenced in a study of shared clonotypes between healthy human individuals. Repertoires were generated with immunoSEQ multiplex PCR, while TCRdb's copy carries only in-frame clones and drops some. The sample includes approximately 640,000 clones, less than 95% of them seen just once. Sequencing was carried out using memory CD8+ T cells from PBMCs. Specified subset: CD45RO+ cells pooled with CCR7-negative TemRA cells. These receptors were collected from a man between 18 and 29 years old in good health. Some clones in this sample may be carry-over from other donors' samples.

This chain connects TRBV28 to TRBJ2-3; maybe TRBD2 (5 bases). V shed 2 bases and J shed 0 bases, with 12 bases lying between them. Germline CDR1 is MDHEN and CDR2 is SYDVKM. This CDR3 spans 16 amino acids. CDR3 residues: CASSLRTGTSTDTQYF. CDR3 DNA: TGTGCCAGCAGTTTACGTACGGGAACCAGCACAGATACGCAGTATTTT.

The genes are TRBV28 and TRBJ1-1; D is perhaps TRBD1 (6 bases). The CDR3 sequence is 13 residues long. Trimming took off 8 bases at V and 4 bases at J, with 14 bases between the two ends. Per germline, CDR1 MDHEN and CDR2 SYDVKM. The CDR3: CASFRGGGTEAFF. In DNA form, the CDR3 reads TGTGCCAGCTTCCGCGGAGGGGGCACTGAAGCTTTCTTT.

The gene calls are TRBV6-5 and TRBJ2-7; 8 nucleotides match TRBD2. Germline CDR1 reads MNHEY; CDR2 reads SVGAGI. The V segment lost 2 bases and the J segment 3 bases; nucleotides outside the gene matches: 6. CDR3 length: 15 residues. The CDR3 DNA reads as TGTGCCAGCAGTTACGACTCTAGCGGGTACTACGAGCAGTACTTC. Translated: CASSYDSSGYYEQYF.

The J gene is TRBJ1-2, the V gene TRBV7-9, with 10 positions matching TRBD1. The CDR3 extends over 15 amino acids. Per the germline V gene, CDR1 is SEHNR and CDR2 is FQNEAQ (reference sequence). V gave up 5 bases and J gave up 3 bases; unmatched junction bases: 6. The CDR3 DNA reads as TGTGCCAGCAGCGGACCCGGGACAGGGGACTATGGCTACACCTTC. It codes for CASSGPGTGDYGYTF.

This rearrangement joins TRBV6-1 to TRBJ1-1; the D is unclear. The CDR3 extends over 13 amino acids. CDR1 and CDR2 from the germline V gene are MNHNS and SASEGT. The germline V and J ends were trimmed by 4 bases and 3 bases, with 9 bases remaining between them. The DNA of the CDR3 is TGTGCCAGCAGTGCCCGGGTCTACACTGAAGCTTTCTTT. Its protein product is CASSARVYTEAFF.

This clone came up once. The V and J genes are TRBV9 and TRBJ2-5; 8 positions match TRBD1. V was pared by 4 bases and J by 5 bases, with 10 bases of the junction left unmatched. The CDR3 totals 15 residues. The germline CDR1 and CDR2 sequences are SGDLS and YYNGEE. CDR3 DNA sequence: TGTGCCAGCAGCACAGACAGGGGACTCGGGGAGACCCAGTACTTC. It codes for CASSTDRGLGETQYF.

The CDR3, as DNA: TGTGCCAGCAGTGAACAGGGGCAGAGCGAGCAGTACTTC. Translated, it gives CASSEQGQSEQYF. The chain combines TRBV6-1 with TRBJ2-7, with D maybe TRBD1 (6 bases). CDR3 length: 13 amino acids. In germline, CDR1 is MNHNS, CDR2 SASEGT. Trimming pared 2 bases from V and 6 bases from J, leaving 11 bases between.

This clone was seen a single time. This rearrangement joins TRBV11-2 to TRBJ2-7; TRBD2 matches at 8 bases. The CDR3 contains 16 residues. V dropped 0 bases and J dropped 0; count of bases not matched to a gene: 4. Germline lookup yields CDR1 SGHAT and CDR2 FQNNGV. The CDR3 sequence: CASSLDRAGDSYEQYF. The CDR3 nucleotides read TGTGCCAGCAGCTTAGATCGAGCGGGGGACTCCTACGAGCAGTACTTC. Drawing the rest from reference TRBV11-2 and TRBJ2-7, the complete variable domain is EAGVAQSPRYKIIEKRQSVAFWCNPISGHATLYWYQQILGQGPKLLIQFQNNGVVDDSQLPKDRFSAERLKGVDSTLKIQPAKLEDSAVYLCASSLDRAGDSYEQYFGPGTRLTVT.

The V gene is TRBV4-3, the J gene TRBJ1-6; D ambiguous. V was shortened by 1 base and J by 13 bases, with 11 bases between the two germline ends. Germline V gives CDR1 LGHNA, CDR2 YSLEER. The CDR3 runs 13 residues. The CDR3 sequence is CASSQVGFGPLHF. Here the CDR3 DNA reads TGCGCCAGCAGCCAAGTTGGATTTGGGCCCCTCCACTTT.

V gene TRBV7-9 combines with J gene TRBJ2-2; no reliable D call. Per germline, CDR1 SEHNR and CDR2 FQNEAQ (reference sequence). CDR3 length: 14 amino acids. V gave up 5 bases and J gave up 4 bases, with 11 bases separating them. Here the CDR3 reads CASSPYGGTGELFF. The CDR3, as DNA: TGTGCCAGCAGCCCCTACGGTGGCACCGGGGAGCTGTTTTTT. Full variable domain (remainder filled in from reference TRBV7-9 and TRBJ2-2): DTGVSQNPRHKITKRGQNVTFRCDPISEHNRLYWYRQTLGQGPEFLTYFQNEAQLEKSRLLSDRFSAERPKGSFSTLEIQRTEQGDSAMYLCASSPYGGTGELFFGEGSRLTVL.

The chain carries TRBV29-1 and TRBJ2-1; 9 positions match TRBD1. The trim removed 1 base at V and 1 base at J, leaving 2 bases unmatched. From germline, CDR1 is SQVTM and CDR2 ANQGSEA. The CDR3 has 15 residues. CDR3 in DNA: TGCAGCGTTGAAGGGGACAGGGTGTCCTACAATGAGCAGTTCTTC. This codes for CSVEGDRVSYNEQFF.

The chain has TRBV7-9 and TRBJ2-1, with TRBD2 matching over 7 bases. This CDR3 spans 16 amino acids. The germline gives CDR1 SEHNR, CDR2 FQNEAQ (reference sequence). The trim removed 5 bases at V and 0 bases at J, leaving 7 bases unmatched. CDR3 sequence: CASSQTGLPSYNEQFF. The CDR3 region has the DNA TGTGCCAGCAGCCAAACGGGACTACCCTCCTACAATGAGCAGTTCTTC.

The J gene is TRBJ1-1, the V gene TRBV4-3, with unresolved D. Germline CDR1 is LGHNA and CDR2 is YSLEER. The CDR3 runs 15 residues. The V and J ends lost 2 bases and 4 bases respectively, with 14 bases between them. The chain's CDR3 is CASSQSRRLGTEAFF. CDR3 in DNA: TGCGCCAGCAGCCAATCCCGCAGGTTGGGCACTGAAGCTTTCTTT.

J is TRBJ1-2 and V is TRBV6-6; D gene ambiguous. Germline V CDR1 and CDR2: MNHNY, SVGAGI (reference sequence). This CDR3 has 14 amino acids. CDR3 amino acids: CATLGGVANYGYTF. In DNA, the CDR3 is TGTGCAACGCTTGGCGGGGTCGCTAACTATGGCTACACCTTC.

The DNA of the CDR3 is TGTGCCAGCAGTCCCACCATCATACGTGCGAGTAATGAAAAACTGTTTTTT. Protein: CASSPTIIRASNEKLFF. The V and J genes are TRBV28 and TRBJ1-4; D gene uncertain. CDR1 is MDHEN and CDR2 is SYDVKM in the germline V gene. This CDR3 region has 17 residues. The V and J ends lost 5 bases and 4 bases respectively, with 20 bases between them.

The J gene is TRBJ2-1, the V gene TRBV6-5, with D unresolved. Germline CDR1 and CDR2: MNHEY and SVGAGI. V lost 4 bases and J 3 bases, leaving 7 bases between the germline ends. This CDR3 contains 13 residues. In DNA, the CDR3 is TGTGCCAGCAGTTCGTACAGCTACAATGAGCAGTTCTTC. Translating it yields CASSSYSYNEQFF.

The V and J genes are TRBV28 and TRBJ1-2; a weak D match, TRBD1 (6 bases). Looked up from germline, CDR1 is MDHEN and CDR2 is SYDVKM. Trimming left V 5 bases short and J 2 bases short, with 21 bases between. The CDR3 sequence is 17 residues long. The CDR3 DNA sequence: TGTGCCAGCAGTCTTATGGGGGCCGAGCAAACCAACTATGGCTACACCTTC. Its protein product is CASSLMGAEQTNYGYTF.

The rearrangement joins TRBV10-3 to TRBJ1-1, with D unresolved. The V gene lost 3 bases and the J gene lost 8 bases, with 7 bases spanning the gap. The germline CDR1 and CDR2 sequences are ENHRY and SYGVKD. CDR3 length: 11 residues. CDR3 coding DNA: TGTGCCATCAGTGATCTGGCCGAAGCTTTCTTT. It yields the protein CAISDLAEAFF.

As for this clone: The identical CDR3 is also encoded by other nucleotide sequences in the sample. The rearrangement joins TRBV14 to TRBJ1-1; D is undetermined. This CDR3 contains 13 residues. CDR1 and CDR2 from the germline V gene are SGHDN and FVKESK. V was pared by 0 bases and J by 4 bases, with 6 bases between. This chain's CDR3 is CASSQERGTEAFF. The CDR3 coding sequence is TGTGCCAGCAGCCAAGAGCGGGGCACTGAAGCTTTCTTT. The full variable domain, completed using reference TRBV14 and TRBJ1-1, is EAGVTQFPSHSVIEKGQTVTLRCDPISGHDNLYWYRRVMGKEIKFLLHFVKESKQDESGMPNNRFLAERTGGTYSTLKVQPAELEDSGVYFCASSQERGTEAFFGQGTRLTVV.

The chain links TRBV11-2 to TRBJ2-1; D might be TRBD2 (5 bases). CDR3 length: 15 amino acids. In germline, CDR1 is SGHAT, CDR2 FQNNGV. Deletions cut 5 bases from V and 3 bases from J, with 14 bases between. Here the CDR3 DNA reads TGTGCCAGCAGCGCCCCCCGGGGTTTCTACAATGAGCAGTTCTTC. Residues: CASSAPRGFYNEQFF.

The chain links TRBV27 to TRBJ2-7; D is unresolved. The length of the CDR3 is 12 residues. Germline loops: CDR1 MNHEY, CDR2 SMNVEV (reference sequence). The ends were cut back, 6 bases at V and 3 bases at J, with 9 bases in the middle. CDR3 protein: CASRHGDYEQYF. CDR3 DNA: TGTGCCAGCAGACACGGCGACTACGAGCAGTACTTC.

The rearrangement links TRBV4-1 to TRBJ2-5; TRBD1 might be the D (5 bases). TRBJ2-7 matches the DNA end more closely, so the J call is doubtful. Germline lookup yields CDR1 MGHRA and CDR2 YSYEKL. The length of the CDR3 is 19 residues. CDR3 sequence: CASSLDDRSQGLPDYEQYF. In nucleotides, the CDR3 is TGCGCCAGCAGCCTCGACGACAGAAGTCAGGGATTACCCGACTACGAGCAGTACTTC.

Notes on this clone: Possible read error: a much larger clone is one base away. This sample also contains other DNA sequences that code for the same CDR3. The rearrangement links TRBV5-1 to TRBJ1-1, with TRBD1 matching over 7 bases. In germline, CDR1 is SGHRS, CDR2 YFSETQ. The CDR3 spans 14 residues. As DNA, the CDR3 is TGCGCCAGCAGCAAAGGACAGGCGAACACTGAGGCTTTCTTT. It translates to CASSKGQANTEAFF. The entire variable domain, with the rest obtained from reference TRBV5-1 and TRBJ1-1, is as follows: KAGVTQTPRYLIKTRGQQVTLSCSPISGHRSVSWYQQTPGQGLQFLFEYFSETQRNKGNFPGRFSGRQFSNSRSEMNVSTLELGDSALYLCASSKGQANTEAFFGQGTRLTVV.

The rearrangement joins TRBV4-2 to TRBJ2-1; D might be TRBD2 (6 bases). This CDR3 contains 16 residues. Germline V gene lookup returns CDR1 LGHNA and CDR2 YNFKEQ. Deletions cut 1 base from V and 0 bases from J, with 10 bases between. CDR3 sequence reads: CASSQVLASSYNEQFF. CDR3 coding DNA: TGTGCCAGCAGCCAAGTCCTAGCGAGCTCCTACAATGAGCAGTTCTTC.

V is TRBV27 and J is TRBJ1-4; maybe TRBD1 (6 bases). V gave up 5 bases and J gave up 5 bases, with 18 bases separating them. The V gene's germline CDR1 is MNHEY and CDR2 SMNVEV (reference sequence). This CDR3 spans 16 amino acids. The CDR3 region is CASSPYLGGANEKLFF. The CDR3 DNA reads TGTGCCAGCAGTCCCTATCTTGGGGGCGCGAATGAAAAACTGTTTTTT.

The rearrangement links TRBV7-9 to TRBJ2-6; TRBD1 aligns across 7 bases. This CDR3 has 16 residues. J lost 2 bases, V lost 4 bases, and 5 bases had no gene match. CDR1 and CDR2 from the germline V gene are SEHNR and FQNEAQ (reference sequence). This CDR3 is CASSSFTGAGANVLTF. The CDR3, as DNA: TGTGCCAGCAGCTCCTTCACAGGGGCTGGGGCCAACGTCCTGACTTTC.

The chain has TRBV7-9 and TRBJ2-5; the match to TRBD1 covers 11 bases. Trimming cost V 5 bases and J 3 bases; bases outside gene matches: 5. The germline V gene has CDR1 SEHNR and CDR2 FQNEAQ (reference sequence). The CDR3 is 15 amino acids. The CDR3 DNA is TGTGCCAGCAGCGCGGACAGGGGGCTTAAAGAGACCCAGTACTTC. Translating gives CASSADRGLKETQYF.

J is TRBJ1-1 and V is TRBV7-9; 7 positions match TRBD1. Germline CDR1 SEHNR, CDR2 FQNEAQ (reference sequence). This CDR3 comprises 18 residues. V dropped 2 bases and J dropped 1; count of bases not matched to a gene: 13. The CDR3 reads CASSLSTPSRQGNTEAFF. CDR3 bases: TGTGCCAGCAGCTTAAGCACCCCTTCGAGACAGGGGAACACTGAAGCTTTCTTT.

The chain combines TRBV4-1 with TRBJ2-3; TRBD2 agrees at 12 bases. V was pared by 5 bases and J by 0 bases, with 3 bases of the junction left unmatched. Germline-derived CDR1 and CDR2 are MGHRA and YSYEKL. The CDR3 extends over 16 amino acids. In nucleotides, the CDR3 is TGCGCCAGCAGCACCGGGACTAGCGGGAGCACAGATACGCAGTATTTT. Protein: CASSTGTSGSTDTQYF.

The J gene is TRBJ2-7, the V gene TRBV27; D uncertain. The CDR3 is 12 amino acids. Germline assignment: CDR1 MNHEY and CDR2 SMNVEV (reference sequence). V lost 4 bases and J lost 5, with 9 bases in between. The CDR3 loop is CASSSVEDEQYF. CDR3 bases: TGTGCCAGCAGTTCTGTTGAGGACGAGCAGTACTTC.

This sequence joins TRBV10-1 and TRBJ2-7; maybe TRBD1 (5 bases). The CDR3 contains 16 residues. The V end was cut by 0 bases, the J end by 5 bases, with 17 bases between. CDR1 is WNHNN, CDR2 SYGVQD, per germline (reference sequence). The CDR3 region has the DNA TGCGCCAGCAGTGAGTCGACGGACAAGTTAATTCACGAGCAGTACTTC. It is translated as CASSESTDKLIHEQYF.